The 26 T cell receptor beta chains presented below share a single source sample, sequenced in a study of blood T cell repertoires in COVID-19. Sequenced by immunoSEQ multiplex PCR; TCRdb stores in-frame clones only, minus some. Of 200,000 to 250,000 clones listed, roughly 79% are singletons. The sample comprised peripheral blood. All receptors come from a woman older than 75 with COVID-19, enrolled during active disease.

This clone was detected many times. The J gene is TRBJ2-7, the V gene TRBV4-1; D may be TRBD2 (6 bases). The V gene lost 0 bases and the J gene lost 3 bases, with 12 bases spanning the gap. The CDR3 is 15 amino acids. Germline CDR1 and CDR2: MGHRA and YSYEKL. CDR3 in amino acids: CASSQDPGVLYEQYF. CDR3 bases: TGCGCCAGCAGCCAAGACCCGGGAGTGCTCTACGAGCAGTACTTC.

This chain uses TRBV15 with TRBJ2-2, with no clear D. Germline lookup yields CDR1 LNHNV and CDR2 YYDKDF (reference sequence). CDR3 length: 16 residues. Trimming removed 0 bases from V and 4 bases from J, with 12 bases in between. The CDR3 nucleotides are TGTGCCACCAGCAGAGACCACGGTCTCGTCACCGGGGAGCTGTTTTTT. The encoded protein is CATSRDHGLVTGELFF. The entire variable domain, with the rest obtained from reference TRBV15 and TRBJ2-2, is as follows: DAMVIQNPRYQVTQFGKPVTLSCSQTLNHNVMYWYQQKSSQAPKLLFHYYDKDFNNEADTPDNFQSRRPNTSFCFLDIRSPGLGDTAMYLCATSRDHGLVTGELFFGEGSRLTVL.

The chain has TRBV27 and TRBJ2-2; 9 bases map to TRBD1. CDR3 length equals 16 residues. The ends lost 7 bases at V and 4 bases at J; junction bases unmatched: 10. Germline CDR1 is MNHEY and CDR2 is SMNVEV (reference sequence). CDR3 nucleotides: TGTGCCAGCACCCAACAGGGGGCCATAGGCACCGGGGAGCTGTTTTTT. Residues: CASTQQGAIGTGELFF.

The gene calls are TRBV19 and TRBJ2-1; D gene uncertain. The CDR3 has 16 residues. From germline, CDR1 is LNHDA and CDR2 SQIVND (reference sequence). V was trimmed by 1 base and J by 2 bases, leaving 12 bases between them. The chain's CDR3 is CASSIVSSKTYNEQFF. In DNA form, the CDR3 reads TGTGCCAGTAGTATAGTATCCAGTAAGACCTACAATGAGCAGTTCTTC.

CDR3 bases: TGTGCCAGCAGCTCCCGGGCCGGGGATTCACCCCTCCACTTT. Its protein product is CASSSRAGDSPLHF. The chain recombines TRBV7-2 with TRBJ1-6, with unresolved D. V lost 4 bases and J lost 8, with 12 bases in between. Germline V lookup: CDR1 SGHTA, CDR2 FQGNSA. The CDR3 covers 14 residues.

The rearrangement joins TRBV27 to TRBJ2-3; a weak D match, TRBD2 (6 bases). The germline V gene has CDR1 MNHEY and CDR2 SMNVEV (reference sequence). V gave up 6 bases and J gave up 1 base, with 17 bases separating them. The CDR3 contains 16 residues. The CDR3 bases are TGTGCCAGCAGCCCGGGACTCGAGTGGGGCACAGATACGCAGTATTTT. Its protein product is CASSPGLEWGTDTQYF.

This chain links TRBV15 with TRBJ2-1; TRBD2 is a possible D gene (6 bases). Per germline, CDR1 LNHNV and CDR2 YYDKDF (reference sequence). The V end was cut by 3 bases, the J end by 4 bases, with 16 bases between. The CDR3 runs 16 residues. CDR3: CATSSRSGTFYNEQFF. CDR3 sequence (DNA): TGTGCCACCAGCAGTCGTAGCGGAACTTTTTACAATGAGCAGTTCTTC.

CDR3 coding DNA: TGTGCCAGCAGCGGAGGGACAGGGATGCGGAGAACTGAAGCTTTCTTT. It codes for CASSGGTGMRRTEAFF. The chain is built from TRBV7-2 and TRBJ1-1; TRBD1 aligns across 9 bases. V dropped 5 bases and J dropped 5; count of bases not matched to a gene: 12. From germline, CDR1 is SGHTA and CDR2 FQGNSA. CDR3 size: 16 residues.

The chain links TRBV6-4 to TRBJ1-5; maybe TRBD1 (6 bases). The germline V gene has CDR1 MRHNA and CDR2 SNTAGT. CDR3 length: 14 amino acids. V was shortened by 3 bases and J by 3 bases, with 9 bases between the two germline ends. CDR3: CASSESGVNQPQHF. CDR3 sequence (DNA): TGTGCCAGCAGTGAGTCAGGGGTCAATCAGCCCCAGCATTTT.

The chain employs TRBV30 and TRBJ1-5; D unclear. Germline V gene sequence: CDR1 GTSNPN, CDR2 SVGIG (reference sequence). The CDR3 covers 14 residues. V lost 2 bases, J lost 4 bases, and 12 bases lay in between. For the CDR3, the DNA is TGTGCCTGGAGTAAGGGAGTGCGTAATCAGCCCCAGCATTTT. Encoded protein: CAWSKGVRNQPQHF.

This sequence joins TRBV19 and TRBJ2-7; no firm D call. The CDR3 sequence is 14 residues long. Trimming left V 6 bases short and J 0 bases short, with 12 bases between. CDR1 is LNHDA, CDR2 SQIVND, per germline (reference sequence). This CDR3 reads CASRVGAGSYEQYF. The CDR3 DNA reads as TGTGCCAGTAGGGTCGGAGCTGGCTCCTACGAGCAGTACTTC. Full variable domain (outside the CDR3, taken from reference TRBV19 and TRBJ2-7): DGGITQSPKYLFRKEGQNVTLSCEQNLNHDAMYWYRQDPGQGLRLIYYSQIVNDFQKGDIAEGYSVSREKKESFPLTVTSAQKNPTAFYLCASRVGAGSYEQYFGPGTRLTVT.

This chain joins TRBV5-4 and TRBJ2-7; no definite D call. CDR3 size: 18 residues. CDR1 is SGHNT, CDR2 YYREEE, per germline (reference sequence). The V end lost 2 bases, the J end lost 0 bases, and 21 bases lay between the germline ends. In nucleotides, the CDR3 is TGTGCCAGCAGCTTAGATCCTCCTCTTCCCTGGAGCTCCTACGAGCAGTACTTC. Translating gives CASSLDPPLPWSSYEQYF.

This rearrangement joins TRBV2 to TRBJ2-7, with TRBD2 identical over 10 bases. There are 15 residues in the CDR3. Germline assignment: CDR1 SNHLY and CDR2 FYNNEI. Unmatched junction bases numbered 10, after V lost 5 bases and J lost 6 bases. The CDR3 region is CASSPSGGDRGEQYF. The CDR3 DNA reads as TGTGCCAGCAGTCCGAGCGGGGGGGATAGGGGCGAGCAGTACTTC.

The rearrangement joins TRBV27 to TRBJ2-5; 16 nucleotides agree with TRBD2. The V gene end was trimmed by 0 bases and the J gene end by 2 bases; junction bases not matched to a gene: 6. The CDR3 covers 19 residues. Germline V gives CDR1 MNHEY, CDR2 SMNVEV (reference sequence). DNA of the CDR3: TGTGCCAGCAGTTTATCCCCGGGACTAGCGGGAGGGTTACAAGAGACCCAGTACTTC. It yields the protein CASSLSPGLAGGLQETQYF.

This clone was picked up a small number of times. The chain combines TRBV19 with TRBJ1-6; 7 bases align to TRBD1. The CDR3 is 14 residues long. Losses at the gene ends were 5 bases for V and 10 bases for J; bases not matched to a gene: 8. The germline V gene has CDR1 LNHDA and CDR2 SQIVND (reference sequence). The chain's CDR3 is CASSLRQGRSPLHF. The CDR3 DNA follows: TGTGCCAGTAGTCTCCGACAGGGTAGGTCACCCCTCCACTTT.

This rearrangement joins TRBV30 to TRBJ1-5; TRBD1 might be the D (6 bases). Germline CDR1 is GTSNPN and CDR2 is SVGIG (reference sequence). Trimming removed 1 base at V and 7 bases at J, with 14 bases between. CDR3 length: 14 residues. In nucleotides, the CDR3 is TGTGCCTGGAGTGCGGGGGGCGCGCGGCAGCCCCAGCATTTT. This translates into CAWSAGGARQPQHF.

In DNA form, the CDR3 reads TGTGCCAGCGGGTCGGCGGGAGTGAACTACGAGCAGTACTTC. It encodes CASGSAGVNYEQYF. The chain employs TRBV28 and TRBJ2-7; 7 bases line up with TRBD2. CDR3 length: 14 residues. V lost 8 bases, J lost 3 bases, and 10 bases stayed unmatched. Germline V CDR1 and CDR2: MDHEN, SYDVKM.

The chain couples TRBV3-1 (or the pseudogene TRBV3-2) to TRBJ2-1; TRBD1 is a possible D gene (6 bases). This CDR3 is 15 amino acids long. Trimming left V 2 bases short and J 5 bases short, with 13 bases between. The germline V gene encodes CDR1 LGHDT and CDR2 YNNKEL (reference sequence). CDR3 in amino acids: CASSQQGRLDNEQFF. As DNA, the CDR3 is TGTGCCAGCAGCCAACAGGGGAGATTAGACAATGAGCAGTTCTTC.

This clone is a singleton in its sample. The gene calls are TRBV28 and TRBJ2-3, with D maybe TRBD2 (6 bases). V lost 0 bases and J lost 5, with 15 bases in between. The CDR3 runs to 16 residues. Germline V gene lookup returns CDR1 MDHEN and CDR2 SYDVKM. The CDR3 reads CASSLWGGVDGDTQYF. The CDR3 nucleotides are TGTGCCAGCAGTTTATGGGGGGGTGTTGATGGAGATACGCAGTATTTT. Variable domain in full (rest from reference TRBV28 and TRBJ2-3): DVKVTQSSRYLVKRTGEKVFLECVQDMDHENMFWYRQDPGLGLRLIYFSYDVKMKEKGDIPEGYSVSREKKERFSLILESASTNQTSMYLCASSLWGGVDGDTQYFGPGTRLTVL.

The chain recombines TRBV14 with TRBJ2-3; TRBD1 is a possible D gene (6 bases). Germline V gene lookup returns CDR1 SGHDN and CDR2 FVKESK. Trimming pared 4 bases from V and 2 bases from J, leaving 10 bases between. The CDR3 runs to 14 residues. The CDR3 nucleotides read TGTGCCAGCAGCCTTAGACAGGTCACAGATACGCAGTATTTT. It translates to CASSLRQVTDTQYF.

Concerning this clone itself: A junction end diverges from the germline sequence, so it may reflect a read error. V and J are TRBV7-7 and TRBJ2-7; 7 bases are a match to TRBD2. CDR1 is SSHAT, CDR2 FNYEAQ, per germline (reference sequence). The CDR3 is 14 amino acids. The CDR3 loop reads CASSPSRLAREQYF. In DNA form, the CDR3 reads TGTGCTAGCAGCCCCTCAAGACTAGCTAGGGAGCAGTACTTC.

The J gene is TRBJ1-5, the V gene TRBV5-6, with unresolved D. CDR3 length: 15 amino acids. Germline-derived CDR1 and CDR2 are SGHDT and YYEEEE. V lost 1 base and J 1 base, leaving 9 bases between the germline ends. The CDR3 here is CASSLRGWSNQPQHF. The CDR3 region has the DNA TGTGCCAGCAGCTTGCGGGGATGGAGCAATCAGCCCCAGCATTTT.

The V gene is TRBV2, the J gene TRBJ2-3, with a weak D call TRBD1 (6 bases). Looked up from germline, CDR1 is SNHLY and CDR2 is FYNNEI. The V end lost 7 bases, the J end lost 0 bases, and 11 bases lay between the germline ends. The CDR3 has 14 amino acids. The CDR3 loop reads CASMWDISTDTQYF. CDR3 DNA sequence: TGTGCCAGCATGTGGGACATTAGCACAGATACGCAGTATTTT.

The V gene is TRBV5-8, the J gene TRBJ2-5, with TRBD1 matching 9 bases. Germline-derived CDR1 and CDR2 are SGHTS and YDEGEE. V was pared by 0 bases and J by 5 bases, with 5 bases of the junction left unmatched. The CDR3 extends over 15 amino acids. The DNA of the CDR3 is TGTGCCAGCAGCTTGGCCGGGACAGGGTACGAGACCCAGTACTTC. Protein: CASSLAGTGYETQYF.

V gene TRBV5-1 combines with J gene TRBJ2-2; 9 bases align to TRBD2. Germline assignment: CDR1 SGHRS and CDR2 YFSETQ. The CDR3 loop spans 17 amino acids. Losses at the gene ends were 7 bases for V and 3 bases for J; bases not matched to a gene: 13. CDR3 sequence reads: CASRPVAGESYTGELFF. The CDR3 DNA reads TGCGCCAGCCGCCCCGTAGCGGGAGAGTCGTACACCGGGGAGCTGTTTTTT.

The chain combines TRBV19 with TRBJ1-6; TRBD1 matches at 10 bases. J gave up 9 bases and V 8 bases, and 19 bases lay outside the gene matches. This CDR3 contains 18 residues. Germline values: CDR1 LNHDA, CDR2 SQIVND (reference sequence). The CDR3, as DNA: TGTGCCAGTCATGCCCGTGGGACAGGGGATCTTCATGGTTCACCCCTCCACTTT. It translates to CASHARGTGDLHGSPLHF.